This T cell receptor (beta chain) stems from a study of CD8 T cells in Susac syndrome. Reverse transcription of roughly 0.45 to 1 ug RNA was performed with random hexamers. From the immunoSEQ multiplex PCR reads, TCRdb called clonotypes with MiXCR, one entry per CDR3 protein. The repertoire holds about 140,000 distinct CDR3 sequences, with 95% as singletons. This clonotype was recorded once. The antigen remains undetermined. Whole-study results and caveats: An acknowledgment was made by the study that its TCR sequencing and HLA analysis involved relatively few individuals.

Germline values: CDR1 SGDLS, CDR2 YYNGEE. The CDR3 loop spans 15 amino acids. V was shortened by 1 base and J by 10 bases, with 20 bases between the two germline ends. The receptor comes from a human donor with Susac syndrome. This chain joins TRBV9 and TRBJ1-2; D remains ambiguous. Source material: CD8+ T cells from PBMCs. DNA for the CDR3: TGTGCCAGCAGCGTATCGGAGTATGGTTGGACCGACTACACCTTC. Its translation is CASSVSEYGWTDYTF.